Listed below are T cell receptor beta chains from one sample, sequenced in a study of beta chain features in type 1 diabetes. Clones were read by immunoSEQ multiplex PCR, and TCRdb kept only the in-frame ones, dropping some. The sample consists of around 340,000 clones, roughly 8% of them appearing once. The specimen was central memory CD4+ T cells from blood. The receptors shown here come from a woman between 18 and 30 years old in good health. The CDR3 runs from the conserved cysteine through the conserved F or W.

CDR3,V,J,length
CASSNRGRVVYGYTF,TRBV28,TRBJ1-2,15
CSGGLDSYNEQFF,TRBV29-1,TRBJ2-1,13
CASSFVAGSTDTQYF,TRBV28,TRBJ2-3,15
CASSVLGTSGETQYF,TRBV9,TRBJ2-5,15
CASKSGHRGNTIYF,TRBV6-5,TRBJ1-3,14
CASSQDLEAYNEQFF,TRBV4-2,TRBJ2-1,15
CASSLGGSADEQYF,TRBV5-1,TRBJ2-7,14
CASSLNPSGNTDTQYF,TRBV7-3,TRBJ2-3,16
CASSRSRAERQFF,TRBV6-5,TRBJ2-1,13
CASSLAGTSGYEQYF,TRBV7-2,TRBJ2-7,15